Each of the 10 T cell receptor beta chains below was sequenced from the same sample in a study of blood T cell repertoires in COVID-19. Here immunoSEQ multiplex PCR was the method, and the copy in TCRdb shows in-frame clones only, minus some. The data hold some 300,000 clones, with more than 85% observed a single time. Source material: PBMCs or T cells enriched from blood (not recorded which). Source of these receptors: a woman in her twenties or thirties who had been exposed to COVID-19.

Notes on this clone: Within the sample, other DNA sequences also encode this same CDR3. The chain has TRBV6-5 and TRBJ1-3, with D possibly matching TRBD1 (6 bases). V was shortened by 2 bases and J by 3 bases, with 11 bases between the two germline ends. The CDR3 is 15 amino acids. Germline V gives CDR1 MNHEY, CDR2 SVGAGI. As DNA, the CDR3 is TGTGCCAGCAGTTACCGTCAGGGGTTTGGAAACACCATATATTTT. Its protein is CASSYRQGFGNTIYF.

The rearrangement links TRBV10-3 to TRBJ2-1; 8 bases fit TRBD2. This CDR3 is 15 amino acids long. Looked up from germline, CDR1 is ENHRY and CDR2 is SYGVKD. V lost 7 bases to trimming and J lost 5 bases; unmatched junction nucleotides: 10. CDR3 bases: TGTGCCATCAACAGAGCGGGGGCCGGAAACAATGAGCAGTTCTTC. Its protein product is CAINRAGAGNNEQFF.

The V call is TRBV4-1, the J call TRBJ2-3; tentative D call: TRBD2 (6 bases). V was clipped by 3 bases and J by 0 bases, with 13 bases between them. The CDR3 has 16 amino acids. The germline gives CDR1 MGHRA, CDR2 YSYEKL. In DNA form, the CDR3 reads TGCGCCAGCAGCCAGGGTCCCGGGACTAGCACAGATACGCAGTATTTT. Translated: CASSQGPGTSTDTQYF.

The chain recombines TRBV5-1 with TRBJ1-1; D is perhaps TRBD1 (6 bases). V gave up 8 bases and J gave up 4 bases, with 9 bases separating them. Germline CDR1 SGHRS, CDR2 YFSETQ. The CDR3 extends over 11 amino acids. CDR3: CASAQGTEAFF. DNA for the CDR3: TGCGCCAGTGCACAGGGCACTGAAGCTTTCTTT.

CDR3: CASSQGQGAGYGYTF. The CDR3 bases are TGCGCCAGCAGCCAAGGGCAGGGGGCTGGCTATGGCTACACCTTC. The V gene is TRBV4-1, the J gene TRBJ1-2; the match to TRBD1 covers 8 bases. V dropped 1 base and J dropped 4; count of bases not matched to a gene: 5. The length of the CDR3 is 15 residues. The germline V gene encodes CDR1 MGHRA and CDR2 YSYEKL.

V is TRBV29-1 and J is TRBJ2-5; 14 bases are a match to TRBD2. Germline CDR1 and CDR2: SQVTM and ANQGSEA. The CDR3 has 16 amino acids. V shed 5 bases and J 2 bases; nucleotides not matched to a gene: 7. The CDR3 loop is CSVNGLAGGPQETQYF. For the CDR3, the DNA is TGCAGCGTTAACGGACTAGCGGGGGGCCCGCAAGAGACCCAGTACTTC.

J is TRBJ2-5 and V is TRBV4-1, with 7 bases matching TRBD1. V dropped 1 base and J dropped 5; count of bases not matched to a gene: 10. The CDR3 spans 16 residues. CDR1 is MGHRA and CDR2 is YSYEKL in the germline V gene. The CDR3 bases are TGCGCCAGCAGCCAAGGCGCCCAGGGGGTGAGGGAGACCCAGTACTTC. Translated, it gives CASSQGAQGVRETQYF.

The chain joins TRBV20-1 to TRBJ1-2; perhaps TRBD1 as D (6 bases). CDR1 and CDR2 from the germline V gene are DFQATT and SNEGSKA (reference sequence). This CDR3 has 14 residues. V gave up 3 bases and J gave up 6 bases, with 17 bases separating them. The CDR3 loop reads CSASPTGTINGYTF. As DNA, the CDR3 is TGCAGTGCTAGTCCCACAGGGACCATAAATGGCTACACCTTC.

This chain uses TRBV5-1 with TRBJ1-2, with 8 positions matching TRBD1. Trimming cost V 4 bases and J 4 bases; bases outside gene matches: 9. CDR1 is SGHRS and CDR2 is YFSETQ in the germline V gene. The length of the CDR3 is 15 residues. The CDR3 loop reads CASSLRGLYTYGYTF. Written as DNA, the CDR3 is TGCGCCAGCAGCCTCAGGGGGCTATATACCTATGGCTACACCTTC.

This sequence joins TRBV4-1 and TRBJ2-3; TRBD1 matches at 9 bases. This CDR3 region has 14 residues. CDR1 is MGHRA, CDR2 YSYEKL, per germline. V dropped 3 bases and J dropped 5; count of bases not matched to a gene: 3. For the CDR3, the DNA is TGCGCCAGCAGCCACCCGGACAGGGGAGATACGCAGTATTTT. It yields the protein CASSHPDRGDTQYF.